Given below is one TCR beta chain in context. The clone's antigen remains unknown. No much larger clone exists at a distance of one base, and base qualities are not known. TCRbeta CDR3 regions were amplified from genomic DNA by means of the immunoSEQ Assay, a bias-controlled multiplex PCR. Regarding the original processing steps: The number of nucleated cells in each sample was estimated from the amplification of reference gene primers within the assay. Sequence reads were collapsed and filtered to measure the absolute abundance of every unique TCRbeta CDR3 rearrangement. Productive Simpson clonality was computed per sample as the square root of Simpson's diversity index over productive rearrangements. The table was pulled from immuneACCESS by TCRdb, which kept in-frame rearrangements only. Such tables lose some clones; where checked, under half of the loss comes from unresolved V genes, and the rest has no known cause. V, J and clone size reflect that table, while D and trimming were determined from the DNA. Within this sample are 70,000 to 80,000 clones, with about 80% of them counted one time only. The biggest ten clones account for 12% of the sample.

The source of the sample is a study of blood T cell repertoires in COVID-19 (TCRdb year 2020). Some background on the complete study: Samples covering the acute and convalescent phases of COVID-19 were provided by collaborators in the United States, Italy and Spain. The prospective study material was composed of cDNA or gDNA derived from T cells, B-cell-depleted T cells, or PBMCs. The repertoires were released in a freely available public database intended as a resource for research on the immune response to SARS-CoV-2. Subjects who had been exposed to COVID-19, were actively infected with it, or had recovered from it provided the deeply sampled blood TCRbeta repertoires that made up the dataset. Samples were obtained from the ongoing ImmuneRACE study (first 160 participants) and from over 1,000 subjects provided by 6 global collaborators. Where HLA class I and class II types were available, the types were taken from metadata supplied by the sample provider, not from assay-based typing. A de-identified subject ID, COVID-19 status, age in years and sex were almost always included in the sample metadata. The research as a whole found: Clinical and demographic metadata were provided uncurated, with the amount varying by source and participant.

Counted from cysteine to phenylalanine, this CDR3 has 9 amino acids. Solely the CDR3 DNA is kept, with 27 bases framed from the first base. Relative to germline, V is 10 bases shorter and J is 10 bases shorter, with 8 bases between their ends. Whole blood was collected in K2EDTA tubes by collaborating institutions according to the institutions' own protocols. For TCRbeta analysis, collaborators shipped samples in one of three forms: frozen whole blood, isolated PBMCs, or DNA extracted from either of those sample types. The chain uses TRBV23-1 and TRBJ2-1, with TRBD2 perhaps the D gene, on 5 matching bases. TRBV23-1 is an open reading frame whose function is uncertain. Sequenced material: peripheral blood. The clonotype comes from a human donor in a cohort sampled during active COVID-19. CDR3 loop: CATTREQFF. The nucleotides are TGCGCCACCACTAGAGAGCAGTTCTTC.